The clone carrying this T cell receptor (beta chain) came up a few times. Its antigen remains unknown. The data originate from a study of tumour-infiltrating T cells in Burkitt lymphoma. Across the study: All epidemiological Burkitt lymphoma subtypes were represented in the cohort. Overall study findings and caveats: Several public clonotypes recurred in numerous Burkitt lymphoma patients.

Per germline, CDR1 SGHTA and CDR2 FQGNSA. Trimming took off 1 base at V and 5 bases at J, with 8 bases between the two ends. CDR3 size: 13 residues. Data came from immunoSEQ multiplex PCR; TCRdb stores just in-frame clones and leaves some out. The sample holds about 1,100 clones, roughly 15% seen once. The gene calls are TRBV7-2 and TRBJ1-2; no clear D gene. The TCR sequence derives from a human donor with Burkitt lymphoma. The sequencing input was tumor tissue. The CDR3 DNA is TGTGCCAGCAGCTTAGAACAGCGTTATGGCTACACCTTC. This gives the protein CASSLEQRYGYTF.